This TCR beta chain stems from a study of T cells in Graves' hyperthyroidism and ophthalmopathy. Overall study: The blood sample was taken at first diagnosis, before treatment began.

Each person with ophthalmopathy scored at least 3 on the Clinical Activity Score, reached NOSPECS grade 4 or higher, and had been ill under 3 months. PBMCs stemmed from 8.5 to 10 ml fresh peripheral blood. Using RNA transcripts as the source, TCR beta CDR3 regions were amplified. During a first-round RT-PCR of the TCR CDR3, the HTBI primer set was used. MiXCR, run by TCRdb on the multiplex PCR reads, gives a single entry per CDR3 protein. This sample yields around 360,000 distinct CDR3 sequences, of which 12% to 15% are seen a single time; roughly a fifth belongs to the top ten. CDR1 and CDR2 (germline): MGHRA, YSYEKL. V was cut by 0 bases and J by 4 bases, with 9 bases left in between. This CDR3 has 15 residues.

The receptor was derived from a woman aged 60-75 years with Graves' ophthalmopathy. Sequencing input: blood. The J gene is TRBJ2-2, the V gene TRBV4-1; possibly TRBD1 or TRBD2 for D (5 bases each). The CDR3 here is CASSQEGTGTGELFF. CDR3 bases: TGCGCCAGCAGCCAAGAGGGGACGGGCACCGGGGAGCTGTTTTTT.